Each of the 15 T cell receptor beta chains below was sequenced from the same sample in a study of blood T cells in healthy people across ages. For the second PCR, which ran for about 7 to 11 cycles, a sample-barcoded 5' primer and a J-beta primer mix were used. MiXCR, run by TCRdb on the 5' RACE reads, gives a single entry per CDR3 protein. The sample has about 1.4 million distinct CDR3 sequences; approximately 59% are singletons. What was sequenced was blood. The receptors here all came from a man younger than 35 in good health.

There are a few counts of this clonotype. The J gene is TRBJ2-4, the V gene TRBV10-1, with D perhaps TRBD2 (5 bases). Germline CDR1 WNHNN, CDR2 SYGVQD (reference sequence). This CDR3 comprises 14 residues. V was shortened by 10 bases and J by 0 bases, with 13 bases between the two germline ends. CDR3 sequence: CATQRRVAKNIQYF. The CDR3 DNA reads TGCGCCACTCAGAGGCGGGTAGCCAAAAACATTCAGTACTTC.

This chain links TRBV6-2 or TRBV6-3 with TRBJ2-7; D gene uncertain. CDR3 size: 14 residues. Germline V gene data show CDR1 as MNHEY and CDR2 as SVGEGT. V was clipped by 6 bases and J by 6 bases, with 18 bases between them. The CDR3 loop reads CASRKPTLFAEQYF. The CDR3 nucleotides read TGTGCCAGCAGAAAGCCAACTCTTTTCGCCGAGCAGTACTTC.

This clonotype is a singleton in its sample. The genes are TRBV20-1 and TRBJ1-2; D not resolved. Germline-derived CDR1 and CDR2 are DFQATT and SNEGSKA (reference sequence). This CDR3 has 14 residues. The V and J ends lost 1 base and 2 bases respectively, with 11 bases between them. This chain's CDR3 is CSARGVGLNYGYTF. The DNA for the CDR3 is TGCAGTGCTAGAGGGGTCGGCCTGAACTATGGCTACACCTTC.

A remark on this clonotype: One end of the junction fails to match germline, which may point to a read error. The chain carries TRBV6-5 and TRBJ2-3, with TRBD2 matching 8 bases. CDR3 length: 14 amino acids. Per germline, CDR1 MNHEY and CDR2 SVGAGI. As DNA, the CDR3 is TGTGCCAGCAGCGTGACTAGCGCCACAGATACGCGGTATTTT. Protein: CASSVTSATDTRYF.

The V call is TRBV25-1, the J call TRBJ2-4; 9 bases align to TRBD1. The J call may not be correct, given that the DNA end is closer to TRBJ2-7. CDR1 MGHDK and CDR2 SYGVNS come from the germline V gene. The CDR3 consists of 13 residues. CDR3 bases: TGTGCACTCCACTCCGGGACAGGGTGCGAGCAGTACTTC. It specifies CALHSGTGCEQYF.

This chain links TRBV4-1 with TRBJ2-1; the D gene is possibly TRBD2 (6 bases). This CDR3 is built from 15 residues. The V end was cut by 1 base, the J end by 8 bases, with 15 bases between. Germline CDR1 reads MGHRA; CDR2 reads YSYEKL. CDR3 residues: CASSQVGTGVDEQFF. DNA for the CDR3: TGCGCCAGCAGCCAAGTCGGGACGGGAGTCGATGAGCAGTTCTTC.

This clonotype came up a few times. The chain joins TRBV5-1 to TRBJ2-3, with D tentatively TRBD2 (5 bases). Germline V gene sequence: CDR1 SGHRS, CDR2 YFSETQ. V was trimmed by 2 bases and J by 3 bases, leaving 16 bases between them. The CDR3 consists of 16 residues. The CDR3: CASSFIRGSGTDTQYF. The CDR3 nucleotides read TGCGCCAGCAGCTTCATCCGGGGATCGGGGACAGATACGCAGTATTTT.

CDR3 sequence: CASSSTGTTPTGEFF. In nucleotides, the CDR3 is TGCGCCAGCAGCTCAACCGGGACTACCCCTACAGGGGAGTTCTTC. This rearrangement joins TRBV5-1 to TRBJ2-1; D is possibly TRBD1 or TRBD2 (7 bases each). Between the trimmed V and J ends, which lost 3 bases and 14 bases, there was a span of 24 bases. CDR1 is SGHRS, CDR2 YFSETQ, per germline. This CDR3 is 15 amino acids long.

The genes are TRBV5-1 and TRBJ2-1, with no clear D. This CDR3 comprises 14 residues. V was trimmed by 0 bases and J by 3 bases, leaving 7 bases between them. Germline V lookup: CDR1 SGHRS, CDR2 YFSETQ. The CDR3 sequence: CASSLEGHYNEQFF. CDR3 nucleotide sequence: TGCGCCAGCAGCTTGGAAGGGCACTACAATGAGCAGTTCTTC.

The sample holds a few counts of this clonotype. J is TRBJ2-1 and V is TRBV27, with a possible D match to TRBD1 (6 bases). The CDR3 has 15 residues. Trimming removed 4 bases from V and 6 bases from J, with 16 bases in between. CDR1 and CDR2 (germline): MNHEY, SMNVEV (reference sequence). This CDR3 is CASSYGQLPRNEQFF. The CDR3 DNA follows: TGTGCCAGCAGTTACGGACAGCTTCCCCGCAATGAGCAGTTCTTC.

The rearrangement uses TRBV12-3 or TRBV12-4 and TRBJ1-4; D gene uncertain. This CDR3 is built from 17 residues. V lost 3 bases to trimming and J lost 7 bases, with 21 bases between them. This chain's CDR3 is CASSLLSWEEEGEKLFF. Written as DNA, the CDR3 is TGTGCCAGCAGTTTGCTTAGTTGGGAGGAAGAAGGTGAAAAACTGTTTTTT.

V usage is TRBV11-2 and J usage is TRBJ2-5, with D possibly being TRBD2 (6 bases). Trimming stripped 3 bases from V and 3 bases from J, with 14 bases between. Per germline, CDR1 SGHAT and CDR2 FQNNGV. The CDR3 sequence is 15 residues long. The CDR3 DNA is TGTGCCAGCAGCTTGGGGGGACGGGCAGAAGAGACCCAGTACTTC. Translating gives CASSLGGRAEETQYF. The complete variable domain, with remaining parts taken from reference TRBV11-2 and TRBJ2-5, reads EAGVAQSPRYKIIEKRQSVAFWCNPISGHATLYWYQQILGQGPKLLIQFQNNGVVDDSQLPKDRFSAERLKGVDSTLKIQPAKLEDSAVYLCASSLGGRAEETQYFGPGTRLLVL.

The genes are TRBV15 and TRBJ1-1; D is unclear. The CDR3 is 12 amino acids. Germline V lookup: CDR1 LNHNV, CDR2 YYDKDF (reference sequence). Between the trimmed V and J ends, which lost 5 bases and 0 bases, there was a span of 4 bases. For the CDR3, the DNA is TGTGCCACCAGCGACTTGAACACTGAAGCTTTCTTT. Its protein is CATSDLNTEAFF.

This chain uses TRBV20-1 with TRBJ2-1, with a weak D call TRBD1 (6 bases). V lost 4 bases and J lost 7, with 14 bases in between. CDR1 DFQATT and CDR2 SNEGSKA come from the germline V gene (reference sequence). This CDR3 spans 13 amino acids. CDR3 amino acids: CSAKPGHPNEQFF. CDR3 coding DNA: TGCAGTGCTAAGCCGGGACACCCGAATGAGCAGTTCTTC.

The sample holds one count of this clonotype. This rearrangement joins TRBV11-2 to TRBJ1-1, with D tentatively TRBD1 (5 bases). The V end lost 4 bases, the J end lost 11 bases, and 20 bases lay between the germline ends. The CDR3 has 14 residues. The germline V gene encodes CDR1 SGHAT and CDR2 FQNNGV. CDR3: CASSSPRNGGGAFF. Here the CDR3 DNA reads TGTGCCAGCAGCTCCCCACGAAACGGGGGAGGGGCTTTCTTT.